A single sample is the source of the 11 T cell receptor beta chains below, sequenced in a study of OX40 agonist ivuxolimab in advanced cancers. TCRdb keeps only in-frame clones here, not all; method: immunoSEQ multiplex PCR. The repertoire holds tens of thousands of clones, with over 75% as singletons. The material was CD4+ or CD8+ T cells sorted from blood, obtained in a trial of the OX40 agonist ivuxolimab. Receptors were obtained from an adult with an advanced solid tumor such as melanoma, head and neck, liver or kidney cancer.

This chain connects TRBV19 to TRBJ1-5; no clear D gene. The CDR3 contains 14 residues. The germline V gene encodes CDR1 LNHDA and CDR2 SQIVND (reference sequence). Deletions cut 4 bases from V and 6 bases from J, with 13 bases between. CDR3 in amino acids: CASSKDAAFQPQHF. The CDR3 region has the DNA TGTGCCAGTAGTAAAGATGCGGCGTTTCAGCCCCAGCATTTT.

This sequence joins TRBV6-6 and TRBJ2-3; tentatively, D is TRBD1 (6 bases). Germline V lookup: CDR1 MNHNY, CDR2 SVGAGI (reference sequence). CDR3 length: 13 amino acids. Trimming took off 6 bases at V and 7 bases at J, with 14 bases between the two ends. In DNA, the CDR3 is TGTGCCAGCAGCCCTACAGGGACCCATACGCAGTATTTT. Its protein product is CASSPTGTHTQYF.

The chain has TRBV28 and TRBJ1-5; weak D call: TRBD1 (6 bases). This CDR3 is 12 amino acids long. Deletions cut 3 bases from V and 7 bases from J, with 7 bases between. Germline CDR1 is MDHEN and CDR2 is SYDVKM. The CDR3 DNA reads TGTGCCAGCAGTTTGAGGGGGCAGCCCCAGCATTTT. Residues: CASSLRGQPQHF.

The CDR3 DNA reads TGTGCCAGCAGCCAATCTGAGGCTGGGGCCAACGTCCTGACTTTC. Encoded protein: CASSQSEAGANVLTF. V gene TRBV16 combines with J gene TRBJ2-6; unclear D gene. This CDR3 contains 15 residues. V was clipped by 0 bases and J by 2 bases, with 5 bases between them. Germline CDR1 reads KGHSY; CDR2 reads FQNENV.

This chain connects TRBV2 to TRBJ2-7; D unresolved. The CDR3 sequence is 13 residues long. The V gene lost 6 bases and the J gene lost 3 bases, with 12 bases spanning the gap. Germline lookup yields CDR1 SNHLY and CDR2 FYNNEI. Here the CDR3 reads CASRGNFHYEQYF. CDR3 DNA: TGTGCCAGCAGGGGAAACTTCCACTACGAGCAGTACTTC.

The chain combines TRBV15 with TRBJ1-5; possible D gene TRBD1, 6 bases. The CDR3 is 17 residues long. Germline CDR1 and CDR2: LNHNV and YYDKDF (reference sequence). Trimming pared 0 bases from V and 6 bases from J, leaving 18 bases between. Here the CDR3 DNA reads TGTGCCACCAGCAGAGATCCGGGTCTGGGGGGCGTTCAGCCCCAGCATTTT. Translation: CATSRDPGLGGVQPQHF.

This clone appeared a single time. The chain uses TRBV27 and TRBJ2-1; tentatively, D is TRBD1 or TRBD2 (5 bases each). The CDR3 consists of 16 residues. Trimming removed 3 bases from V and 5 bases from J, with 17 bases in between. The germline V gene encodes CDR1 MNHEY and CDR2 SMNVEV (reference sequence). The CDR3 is CASSFALAAGHNEQFF. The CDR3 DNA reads TGTGCCAGCAGTTTCGCTCTAGCTGCAGGGCACAATGAGCAGTTCTTC.

CDR3 loop: CACQGAAGNTIYF. In DNA form, the CDR3 reads TGTGCCTGTCAGGGGGCCGCCGGAAACACCATATATTTT. V and J are TRBV6-6 and TRBJ1-3; TRBD1 matches 8 bases. Trimming cost V 11 bases and J 4 bases; bases outside gene matches: 7. CDR3 length: 13 residues. CDR1 is MNHNY and CDR2 is SVGAGI in the germline V gene (reference sequence).

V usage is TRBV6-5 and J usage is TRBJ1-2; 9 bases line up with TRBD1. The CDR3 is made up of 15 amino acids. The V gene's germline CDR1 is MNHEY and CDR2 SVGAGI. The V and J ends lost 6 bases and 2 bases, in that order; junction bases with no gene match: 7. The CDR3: CASSSTGGLNYGYTF. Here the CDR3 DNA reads TGTGCCAGCAGCTCCACAGGGGGCTTGAACTATGGCTACACCTTC.

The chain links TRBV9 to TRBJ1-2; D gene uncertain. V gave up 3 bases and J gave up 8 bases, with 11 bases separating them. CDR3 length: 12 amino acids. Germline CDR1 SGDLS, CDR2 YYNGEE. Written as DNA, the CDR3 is TGTGCCAGCAGCGGCCGGACTCAGGGCTACACCTTC. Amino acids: CASSGRTQGYTF. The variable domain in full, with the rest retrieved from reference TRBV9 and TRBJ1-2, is DSGVTQTPKHLITATGQRVTLRCSPRSGDLSVYWYQQSLDQGLQFLIQYYNGEERAKGNILERFSAQQFPDLHSELNLSSLELGDSALYFCASSGRTQGYTFGSGTRLTVV.

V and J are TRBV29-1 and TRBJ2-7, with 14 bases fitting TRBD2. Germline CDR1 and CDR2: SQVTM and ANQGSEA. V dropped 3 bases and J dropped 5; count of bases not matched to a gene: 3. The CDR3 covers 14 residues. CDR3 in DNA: TGCAGCGTTGAGGGACTAGCGGGAGCGGACGAGCAGTACTTC. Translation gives CSVEGLAGADEQYF.